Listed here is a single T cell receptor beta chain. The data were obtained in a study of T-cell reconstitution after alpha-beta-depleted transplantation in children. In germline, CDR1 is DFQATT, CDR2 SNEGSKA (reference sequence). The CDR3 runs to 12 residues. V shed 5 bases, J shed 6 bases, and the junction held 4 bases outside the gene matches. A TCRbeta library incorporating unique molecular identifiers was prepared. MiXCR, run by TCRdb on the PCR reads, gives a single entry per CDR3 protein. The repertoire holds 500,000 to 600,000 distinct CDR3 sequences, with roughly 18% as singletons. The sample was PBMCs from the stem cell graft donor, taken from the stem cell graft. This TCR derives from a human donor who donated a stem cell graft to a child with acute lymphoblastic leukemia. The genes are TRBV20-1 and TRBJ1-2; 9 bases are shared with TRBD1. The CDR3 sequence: CSAPGQGNGYTF. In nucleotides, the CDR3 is TGCAGTGCTCCGGGACAGGGTAATGGCTACACCTTC.